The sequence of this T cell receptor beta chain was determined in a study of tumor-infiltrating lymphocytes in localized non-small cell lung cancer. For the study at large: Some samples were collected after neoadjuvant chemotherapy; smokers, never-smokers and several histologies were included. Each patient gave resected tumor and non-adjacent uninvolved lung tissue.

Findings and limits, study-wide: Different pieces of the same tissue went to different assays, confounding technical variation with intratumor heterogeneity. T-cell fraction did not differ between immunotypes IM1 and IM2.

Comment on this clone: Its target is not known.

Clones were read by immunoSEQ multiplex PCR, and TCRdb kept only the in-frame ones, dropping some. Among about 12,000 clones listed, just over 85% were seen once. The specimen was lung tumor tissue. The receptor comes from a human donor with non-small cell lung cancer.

The CDR3 nucleotides read TGTGCCAGCAGCTTGGAAGGCGTGACAGGCCCAGAGACCCAGTACTTC. It specifies CASSLEGVTGPETQYF. The chain links TRBV5-5 to TRBJ2-5, with a possible D match to TRBD1 (6 bases). The CDR3 runs 16 residues. V shed 0 bases and J shed 4 bases, with 16 bases lying between them. Germline V gene data show CDR1 as SGHKS and CDR2 as YYEKEE (reference sequence).